This T cell receptor (beta chain) was documented in a study of blood T cells in healthy people across ages. Per germline, CDR1 MNHEY and CDR2 SMNVEV (reference sequence). The CDR3 sequence is 16 residues long. Trimming removed 0 bases at V and 4 bases at J, with 12 bases between. This clonotype turned up a few times. Alongside a J-beta primer mix, a sample-barcoded 5' primer served in a second PCR lasting about 7 to 12 cycles. TCRdb reprocessed the 5' RACE reads with MiXCR, giving one entry per CDR3 protein. The sample has roughly 800,000 distinct CDR3 sequences, around 25% seen once. The sample was also reused in another study, on T cells of mothers and their children. That work adds: Per mother, over 9 million TCR beta CDR3 reads were obtained; per child, approximately 3.2 million.

V and J are TRBV27 and TRBJ2-2; perhaps D is TRBD1 or TRBD2 (6 bases each). Sequencing was carried out using blood. This sequence was found in a boy under 18 in good health. The CDR3 DNA reads as TGTGCCAGCAGTTTATCGATGGGGGGCCCCACCGGGGAGCTGTTTTTT. Protein: CASSLSMGGPTGELFF.